One T cell receptor (beta chain) is described in this entry. Its antigen has not been determined. No base qualities exist here, and no much larger clone lies one base off it. This sample is part of a study of long-term antiretroviral therapy in people with HIV (dated 2022 in TCRdb). Regarding the research as a whole: The earliest samples were collected approximately a decade before the 2015 WHO recommendation for immediate ART, a period when ART was typically delayed until CD4 counts fell. A retrospective serial study tested whether ART initiation and durable HIV suppression were associated with changes in peripheral blood TRB repertoire composition and diversity. A total of over 150 cryopreserved PBMC samples came from a few dozen adults with confirmed HIV infection and were collected serially over a mean of approximately 6 years (range 1-12). Of the roughly 30 participants with HIV, ten to eleven were female. No cross-contamination during QIAcube processing turned up in test extractions that ran a monoclonal T-cell line alongside about 35 polyclonal samples. What the research found in general, with its limitations: Expanded TRB clones identified before ART initiation dominated the repertoire at all time points, although this dominance fluctuated and declined in many PLHIV after ART. Unsorted PBMC were profiled instead of sorted CD4+ and CD8+ T cells because pre-ART samples had limited cell numbers. Inferences about post-ART repertoire changes were limited because no data were available on ART adherence, viral resistance or therapy changes. Starting ART was linked to a significant rise in TRB diversity, yet even after long-term ART the diversity remained significantly lower than in transplant donor controls. Limited PBMC availability meant only the TCR beta chain was sequenced, without alpha chain pairing. Samples dated from the mid-2000s to the late 2010s, and the ART regimens used may be less effective than current ones. Narrower CDR3 length ranges were observed in HIV repertoires than in controls, and an antigen-experienced repertoire with only a slight naive shift after ART was suggested by the network structure.

CDR1 MNHEY and CDR2 SMNVEV were looked up in the germline V gene (reference sequence). Trimming at the junction amounts to 7 bases on V and 5 bases on J, and the germline ends lie 8 bases apart. The CDR3 spans 11 residues, from the cysteine through the phenylalanine. Only the CDR3 region is kept as DNA, spanning 33 bases read in frame from base 1. Participants were included only if at least one PBMC sample before ART initiation and at least two post-ART samples were available. Treatment was received in the United States of America by all participants with HIV. Cryopreserved samples of about 1-10 million PBMC were thawed and washed before DNA extraction. At the time of the earliest PBMC sample, participants with HIV were aged between roughly 23 and 60 years. Per participant, PBMC samples came from 1-4 timepoints prior to ART initiation and 2-8 timepoints following ART initiation, for a median of 7 samples. For every participant, serial HIV viral load, CD4+ T-cell count, ART history and demographic data were obtained. Genomic DNA was extracted from unsorted PBMC with a Qiagen kit on a QIAcube, with processing performed in batches of 12 samples.

The immunoSEQ hsTCRB v3.0 assay was used at survey level resolution to sequence the TRB variable region. TRB sequencing targeted a depth of about 40,000-50,000 T-cell genomes per sample. Pooled TRB libraries were sequenced on an Illumina MiSeq with a v3 150-cycle kit. Processing in the source paper ran as follows. Repertoire analysis was performed in R inside a reproducible Nextflow workflow that covered QC, data transformation and analysis. LymphoSeq2, an R package for exploring AIRR-Seq data, was used to implement custom analyses. Four samples that yielded fewer than 5000 total TRB sequences were excluded, so that approximately 170 HIV repertoires were analyzed. Among the roughly 200 retained HIV repertoires, around 60 were collected before ART initiation and about 130 were collected after ART initiation. Repertoires were downsampled to 5000 TRB nucleotide sequences, and summary statistics were averaged over 100 downsampling iterations. Only TRB sequences with CDR3 regions of at least seven amino acids were retained for analysis. Two measures captured diversity: a Shannon entropy-derived clonality score and the Gini coefficient. In the repertoire networks, any two of the top 5000 CDR3 amino acid sequences were connected whenever the two sequences differed by an edit distance of one. GLIPH2 predicted antigen specificity groups and MHC restriction for TRB CDR3 amino acid sequences. To flag known associations with CMV, EBV, HIV or tissue antigens, CDR3 amino acid sequences were compared against VDJdb and McPAS-TCR. Pre-ART, post-ART and control groups were compared with Wilcoxon signed-rank tests and Holm-Bonferroni correction. In its TCRdb copy, this immuneACCESS table keeps in-frame sequences only and misses some clones. Where compared with another copy, unresolved V genes explain less than half of these, and the others have no known cause. V and J calls and clone size are copied from that table; D and trimming were computed from the DNA. The sample table records tens of thousands of clones; 85% of these occur just once. Clones ranked in the top ten supply around 9.5% of the sample.

The sample here was unsorted PBMCs, taken 2.3 years after starting antiretroviral therapy. This clonotype originated in a man between 35 and 55 years old with HIV. In this chain, TRBV27 is recombined with TRBJ1-1; too little of a D gene remains to name it. The CDR3 protein: CASMGWTEAFF. The nucleotide sequence is given as TGTGCCAGCATGGGGTGGACTGAAGCTTTCTTT.